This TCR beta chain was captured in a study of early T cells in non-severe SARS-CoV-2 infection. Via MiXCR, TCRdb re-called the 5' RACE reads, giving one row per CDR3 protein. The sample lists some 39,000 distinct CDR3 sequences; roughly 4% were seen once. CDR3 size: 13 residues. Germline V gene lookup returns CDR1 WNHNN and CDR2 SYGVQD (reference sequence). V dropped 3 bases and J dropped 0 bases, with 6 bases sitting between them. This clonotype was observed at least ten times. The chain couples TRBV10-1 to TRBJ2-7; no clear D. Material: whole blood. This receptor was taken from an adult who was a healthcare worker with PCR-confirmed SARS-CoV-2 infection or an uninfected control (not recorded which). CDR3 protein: CASSDGRSYEQYF. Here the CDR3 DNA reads TGCGCCAGCAGTGACGGACGCTCCTACGAGCAGTACTTC.